In its sample, the clone carrying this T cell receptor beta chain was seen a few times. Combining a sample-barcoded 5' primer with a J-beta primer mix, a second PCR ran for 7 to 11 cycles. TCRdb passed the 5' RACE reads through MiXCR, listing each CDR3 protein once. The sample lists about 1.4 million distinct CDR3 sequences, roughly 59% occurring once. This sample stems from a study of blood T cells in healthy people across ages. This CDR3 region has 20 residues. The V end was cut by 4 bases, the J end by 0 bases, with 27 bases between. Germline CDR1 SGHVS, CDR2 FNYEAQ. The sequencing input was blood. The TCR originated in a man aged 18 to 30 in good health. V gene TRBV7-6 combines with J gene TRBJ2-5; D assignment may be TRBD1 or TRBD2 (6 bases each). The CDR3 reads CASSYSADGGTQGYQETQYF. The DNA of the CDR3 is TGTGCCAGCAGCTATAGCGCCGATGGTGGGACTCAGGGGTACCAAGAGACCCAGTACTTC.